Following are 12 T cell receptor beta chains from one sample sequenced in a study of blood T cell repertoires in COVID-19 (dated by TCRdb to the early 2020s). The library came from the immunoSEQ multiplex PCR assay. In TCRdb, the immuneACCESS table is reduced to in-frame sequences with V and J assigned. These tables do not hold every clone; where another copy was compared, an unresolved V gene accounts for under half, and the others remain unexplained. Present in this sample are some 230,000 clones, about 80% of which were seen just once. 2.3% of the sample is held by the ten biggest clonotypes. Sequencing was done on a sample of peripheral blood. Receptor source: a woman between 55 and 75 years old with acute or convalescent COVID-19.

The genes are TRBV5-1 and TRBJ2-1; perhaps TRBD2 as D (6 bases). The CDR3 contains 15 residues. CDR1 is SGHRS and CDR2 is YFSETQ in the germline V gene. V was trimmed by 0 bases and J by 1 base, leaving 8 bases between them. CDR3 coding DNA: TGCGCCAGCAGCTTGGATGCGGGATCCTACAATGAGCAGTTCTTC. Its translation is CASSLDAGSYNEQFF.

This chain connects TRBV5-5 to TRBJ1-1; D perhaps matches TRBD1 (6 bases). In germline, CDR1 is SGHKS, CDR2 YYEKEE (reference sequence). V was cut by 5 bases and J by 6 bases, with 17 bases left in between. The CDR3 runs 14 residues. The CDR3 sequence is CASSDKGTFPEAFF. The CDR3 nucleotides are TGTGCCAGCAGTGACAAAGGGACATTCCCTGAAGCTTTCTTT.

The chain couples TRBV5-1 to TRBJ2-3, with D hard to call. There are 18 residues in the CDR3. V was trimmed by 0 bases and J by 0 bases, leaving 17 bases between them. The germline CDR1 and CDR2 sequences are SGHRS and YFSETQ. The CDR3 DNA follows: TGCGCCAGCAGCTTGGCCACCGTTTCCTGGGCTAGCACAGATACGCAGTATTTT. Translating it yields CASSLATVSWASTDTQYF.

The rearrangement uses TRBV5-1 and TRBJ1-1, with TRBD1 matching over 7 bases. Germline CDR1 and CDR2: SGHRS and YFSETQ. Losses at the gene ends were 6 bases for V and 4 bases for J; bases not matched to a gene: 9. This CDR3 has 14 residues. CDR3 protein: CASTESGGLTEAFF. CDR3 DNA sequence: TGCGCCAGCACAGAGTCAGGGGGGCTCACTGAAGCTTTCTTT.

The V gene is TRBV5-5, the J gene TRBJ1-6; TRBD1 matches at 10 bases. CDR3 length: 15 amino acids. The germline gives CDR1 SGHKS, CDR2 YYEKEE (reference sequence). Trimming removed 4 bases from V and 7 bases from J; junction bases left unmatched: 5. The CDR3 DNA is TGTGCCAGCAGCGGCGGACAGGGGGGAAATTCACCCCTCCACTTT. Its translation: CASSGGQGGNSPLHF. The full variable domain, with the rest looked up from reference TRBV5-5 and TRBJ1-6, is DAGVTQSPTHLIKTRGQQVTLRCSPISGHKSVSWYQQVLGQGPQFIFQYYEKEERGRGNFPDRFSARQFPNYSSELNVNALLLGDSALYLCASSGGQGGNSPLHFGNGTRLTVT.

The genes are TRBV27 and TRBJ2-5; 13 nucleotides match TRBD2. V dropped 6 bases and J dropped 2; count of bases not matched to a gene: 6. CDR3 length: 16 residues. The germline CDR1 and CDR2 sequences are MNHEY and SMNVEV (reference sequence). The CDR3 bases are TGTGCCAGCAGACTAGCGGGGGGGTTTGAACAAGAGACCCAGTACTTC. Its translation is CASRLAGGFEQETQYF.

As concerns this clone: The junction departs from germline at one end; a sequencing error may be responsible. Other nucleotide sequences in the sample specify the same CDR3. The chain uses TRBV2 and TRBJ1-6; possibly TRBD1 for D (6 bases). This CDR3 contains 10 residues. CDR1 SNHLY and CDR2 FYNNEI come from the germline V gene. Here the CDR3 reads CARWGPPLHF. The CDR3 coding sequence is TGCGCCAGATGGGGGCCACCCCTCCACTTT.

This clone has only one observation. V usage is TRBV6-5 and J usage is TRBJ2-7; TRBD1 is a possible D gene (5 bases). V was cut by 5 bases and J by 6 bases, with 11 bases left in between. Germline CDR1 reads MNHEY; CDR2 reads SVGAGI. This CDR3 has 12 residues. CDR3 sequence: CASSPGWGEQYF. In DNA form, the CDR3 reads TGTGCCAGCAGTCCAGGGTGGGGCGAGCAGTACTTC.

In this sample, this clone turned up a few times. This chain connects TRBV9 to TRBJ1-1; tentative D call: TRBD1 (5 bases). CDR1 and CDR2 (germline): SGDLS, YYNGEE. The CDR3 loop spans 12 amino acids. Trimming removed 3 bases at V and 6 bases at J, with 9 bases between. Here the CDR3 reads CASSAGGAEAFF. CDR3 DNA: TGTGCCAGCAGCGCCGGGGGTGCTGAAGCTTTCTTT.

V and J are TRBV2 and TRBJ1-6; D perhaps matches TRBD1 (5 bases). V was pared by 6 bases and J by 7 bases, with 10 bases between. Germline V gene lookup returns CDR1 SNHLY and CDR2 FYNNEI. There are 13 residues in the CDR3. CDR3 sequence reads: CASRGGMNSPLHF. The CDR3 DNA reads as TGTGCCAGCAGGGGGGGGATGAATTCACCCCTCCACTTT. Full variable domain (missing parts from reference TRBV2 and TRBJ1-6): EPEVTQTPSHQVTQMGQEVILRCVPISNHLYFYWYRQILGQKVEFLVSFYNNEISEKSEIFDDQFSVERPDGSNFTLKIRSTKLEDSAMYFCASRGGMNSPLHFGNGTRLTVT.

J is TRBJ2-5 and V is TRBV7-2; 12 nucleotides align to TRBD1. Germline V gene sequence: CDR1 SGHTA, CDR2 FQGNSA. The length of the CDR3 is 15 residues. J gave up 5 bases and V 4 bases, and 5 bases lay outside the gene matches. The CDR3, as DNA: TGTGCCAGCAGCTATGGGACAGGGGGCCTTGAGACCCAGTACTTC. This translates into CASSYGTGGLETQYF.

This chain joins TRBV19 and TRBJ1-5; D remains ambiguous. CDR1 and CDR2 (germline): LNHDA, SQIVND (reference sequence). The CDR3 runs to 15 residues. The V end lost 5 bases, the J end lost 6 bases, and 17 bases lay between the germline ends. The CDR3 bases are TGTGCCAGTAGTTTTCAGTCCGGGTATAGTCAGCCCCAGCATTTT. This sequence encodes CASSFQSGYSQPQHF.